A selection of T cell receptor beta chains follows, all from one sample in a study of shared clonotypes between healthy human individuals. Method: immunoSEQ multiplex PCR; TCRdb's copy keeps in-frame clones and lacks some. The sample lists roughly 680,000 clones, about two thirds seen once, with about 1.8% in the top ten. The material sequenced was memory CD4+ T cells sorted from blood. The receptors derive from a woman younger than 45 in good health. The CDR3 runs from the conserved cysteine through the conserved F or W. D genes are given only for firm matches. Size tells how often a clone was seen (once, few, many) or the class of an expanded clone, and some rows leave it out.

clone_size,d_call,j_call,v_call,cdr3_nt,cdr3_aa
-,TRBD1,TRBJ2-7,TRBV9,TGTGCCAGCAGCACCGGGACAGGGGCCTACGAGCAGTACTTC,CASSTGTGAYEQYF
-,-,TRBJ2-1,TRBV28,TGTGCCAGCAGTACAGGTGTGGGTGAGCAGTTCTTC,CASSTGVGEQFF
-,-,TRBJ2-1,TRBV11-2,TGTGCCAGCGGGAAGCGGGTCCGTTTAGACAATGAGCAGTTCTTC,CASGKRVRLDNEQFF
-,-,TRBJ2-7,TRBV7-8,TGTGCCAGCAGCTTAACCCCGGGGGGCCTATACTACGAGCAGTACTTC,CASSLTPGGLYYEQYF
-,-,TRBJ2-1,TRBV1,TGCACCAGCAGCCAAGGGACAGGGTGGAAATTCTTC,CTSSQGTGWKFF
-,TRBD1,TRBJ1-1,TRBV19,TGTGCCAGTAGCCGCGGACAGGAGAACACTGAAGCTTTCTTT,CASSRGQENTEAFF
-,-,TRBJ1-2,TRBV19,TGTGCCGCCGACAGGCCAAACTATGGCTACACCTTC,CAADRPNYGYTF
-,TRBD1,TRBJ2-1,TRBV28,TGTGCCAGCAGTCAGACAGGGGAGCAGTTCTTC,CASSQTGEQFF
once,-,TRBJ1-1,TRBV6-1,TGTGCCAGCAGTATTCTGGAGGGGGGACAAAGTGAAGCTTTCTTT,CASSILEGGQSEAFF
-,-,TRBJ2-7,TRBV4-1,TGCGCCAGCAGCCCAGCCGGGACTTCTCACGAGCAGTACTTC,CASSPAGTSHEQYF
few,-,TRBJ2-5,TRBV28,TGTGCCAGCAGTCCTCCATGGGGGACACCGACACAAGAGACCCAGTACTTC,CASSPPWGTPTQETQYF
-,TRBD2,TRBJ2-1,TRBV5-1,TGCGCCAGCAGCGAGGGACTAGCGCCACCCAATGAGCAGTTCTTC,CASSEGLAPPNEQFF
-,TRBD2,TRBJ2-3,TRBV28,TGTGCCAGCCAACTAGCGGGAGTAGTCGCAGATACGCAGTATTTT,CASQLAGVVADTQYF
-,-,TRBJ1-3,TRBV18,TGTGCCAGCTCCGGAGTCTTGGTAAAGGGGCCTGACACCATATATTTT,CASSGVLVKGPDTIYF
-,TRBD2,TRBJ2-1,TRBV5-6,TGTGCCAGCAGCATCGGTACTAGCGGGATAAGTGAGCAGTTCTTC,CASSIGTSGISEQFF
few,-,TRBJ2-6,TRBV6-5,TGTGCCAGCAGCGAATCATCCTCTGGGGCCAACGTCCTGACTTTC,CASSESSSGANVLTF
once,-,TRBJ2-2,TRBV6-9,TGTGCTTGGAACCGCACCGGGGAGCTGTTTTTT,CAWNRTGELFF
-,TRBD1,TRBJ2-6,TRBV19,TGTGCCAGTAGTCCCGGACAGGGTCGCTCTGGGGCCAACGTCCTGACTTTC,CASSPGQGRSGANVLTF
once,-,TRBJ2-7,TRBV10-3,TGTGCCATCAGTGAGTCGCGGGAGCAGTACTTC,CAISESREQYF
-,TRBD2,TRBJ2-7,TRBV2,TGTGCCAGCACTCGAAAGGCCGGGACTAGCGGTCTCATGATCACCTACGAGCAGTACTTC,CASTRKAGTSGLMITYEQYF
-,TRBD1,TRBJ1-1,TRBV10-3,TGTGCCATCAGTGAGGGGGACAGGCCCCAGATAGGGGACACTGAAGCTTTCTTT,CAISEGDRPQIGDTEAFF
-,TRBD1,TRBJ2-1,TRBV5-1,TGCGCCAGCAGCCCGGCCGGGACAGCCTCTTACAATGAGCAGTTCTTC,CASSPAGTASYNEQFF
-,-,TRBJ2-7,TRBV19,TGTGCCAGTAGTATGCAGGGTCCCTCTGGGGAGCAGTACTTC,CASSMQGPSGEQYF
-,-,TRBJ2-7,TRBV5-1,TGCGCCAGCAGCTTGGCCCCAGGGCCCTACGAGCAGTACTTC,CASSLAPGPYEQYF
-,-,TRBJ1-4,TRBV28,TGTGCCAGCAGTTTATCGTCAGGAGGCACTAATGAAAAACTGTTTTTT,CASSLSSGGTNEKLFF
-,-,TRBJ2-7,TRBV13,TGTGCCAGCCGTGAGGGGACCTACGAGCAGTACTTC,CASREGTYEQYF
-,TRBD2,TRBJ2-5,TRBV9,TGTGCCAGCAGCCAAGGACTAGCGGGACAAGAGACCCAGTACTTC,CASSQGLAGQETQYF
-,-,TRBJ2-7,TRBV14,TGTGCCAGCAGCCAAGATCTCGGGCTAGCGCATGAGCAGTACTTC,CASSQDLGLAHEQYF
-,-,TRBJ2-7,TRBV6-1,TGTGCCATCCAGGGGTGGGACGAGCAGTACTTC,CAIQGWDEQYF
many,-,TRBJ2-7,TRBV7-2,TGTGCCAGCAGCTTAGGTAGCAGTAGCTCCTACGAGCAGTACTTC,CASSLGSSSSYEQYF
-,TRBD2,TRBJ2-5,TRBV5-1,TGCGCCAGCAGCTTGGGCAGCGGGAAAGAGACCCAGTACTTC,CASSLGSGKETQYF
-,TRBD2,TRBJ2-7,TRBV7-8,TGTGCCAGCAGCGGGGGACTAGCGGGACGTTCCACCTACGAGCAGTACTTC,CASSGGLAGRSTYEQYF
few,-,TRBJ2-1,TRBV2,TGTGCCAGCACTGAGGAAGGCCCACTCCCTGGTGAGCAGTTCTTC,CASTEEGPLPGEQFF
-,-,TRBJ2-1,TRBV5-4,TGTGCCAGCAGCTCGCGACTAGGAGGTATCTACAATGAGCAGTTCTTC,CASSSRLGGIYNEQFF
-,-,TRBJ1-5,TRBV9,TGTGCCAGCAGCCCCCCTGGGGCGTTCAATCAGCCCCAGCATTTT,CASSPPGAFNQPQHF
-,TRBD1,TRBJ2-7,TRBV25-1,TGTGCCAGCAGTGGAAGCGCCGGGACAGGGAACTACGAGCAGTACTTC,CASSGSAGTGNYEQYF
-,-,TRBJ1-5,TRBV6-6,TGTGCCAGCAGTCGGACGACATATAGCAATCAGCCCCAGCATTTT,CASSRTTYSNQPQHF
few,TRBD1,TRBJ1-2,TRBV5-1,TGCGCCAGCAGCATAGGGACAGACTATGGCTACACCTTC,CASSIGTDYGYTF
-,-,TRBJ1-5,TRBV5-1,TGCGCCAGCAGCTTGGGGTCTAGCAATCAGCCCCAGCATTTT,CASSLGSSNQPQHF
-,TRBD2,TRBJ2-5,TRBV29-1,TGCAGCGTTGAGGGTAGCGGGGCCTTGGCCAAGAGGGAGACCCAGTACTTC,CSVEGSGALAKRETQYF
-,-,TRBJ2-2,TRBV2,TGTGCCAGCAGTGCGGAACGGGATAACACCGGGGAGCTGTTTTTT,CASSAERDNTGELFF
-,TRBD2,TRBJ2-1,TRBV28,TGTGCCAGCAGCCGAAGATCTAGCGGGAGTAATGAGCAGTTCTTC,CASSRRSSGSNEQFF
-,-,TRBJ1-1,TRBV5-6,TGTGCCAGCAGCTTGGACGGGCCGAACACTGAAGCTTTCTTT,CASSLDGPNTEAFF
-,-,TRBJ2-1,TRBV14,TGTGCCAGCAGCCAAGTTCTGGGCGGGAATGAGCAGTTCTTC,CASSQVLGGNEQFF
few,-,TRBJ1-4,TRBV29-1,TGCAGCGCCGGCTCTCTTAATGAAAAACTGTTTTTT,CSAGSLNEKLFF
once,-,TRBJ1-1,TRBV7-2,TGTGCCAGCAGCTTTCGGGGTATCGCTGAAGCTTTCTTT,CASSFRGIAEAFF
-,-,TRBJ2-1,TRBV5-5,TGTGCCAGCAGCTTGGCTCGGAGTTACAATGAGCAGTTCTTC,CASSLARSYNEQFF
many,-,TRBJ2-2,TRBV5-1,TGCGCCAGCAGCTTGTACTCAGGGGCGAGCGGGGAGCTGTTTTTT,CASSLYSGASGELFF
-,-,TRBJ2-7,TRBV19,TGTGCCAGTGGGACTTCGGAGAGAAGCTCCTACGAGCAGTACTTC,CASGTSERSSYEQYF
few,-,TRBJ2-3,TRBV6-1,TGTGCCAGCGGTCAGCGGCTAACAGATACGCAGTATTTT,CASGQRLTDTQYF
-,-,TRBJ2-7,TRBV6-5,TGTGCCAGCAGTTACTCGTTTCTGGGGGTCGAGCAGTACTTC,CASSYSFLGVEQYF
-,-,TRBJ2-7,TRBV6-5,TGTGCCAGCAGGCAGGGCAGGGATATCCAGCAGTACTTC,CASRQGRDIQQYF
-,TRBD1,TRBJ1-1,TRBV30,TGTGCCTGGAGCACCCAGGGGGGCGCAGATACTGAAGCTTTCTTT,CAWSTQGGADTEAFF
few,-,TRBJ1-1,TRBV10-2,TGCGCCAGCATTGACAGCGGAATGAACACTGAAGCTTTCTTT,CASIDSGMNTEAFF
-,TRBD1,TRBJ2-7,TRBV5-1,TGCGCCAGCAGCTTGGGGGACAGGGATTCGGGTGAGCAGTACTTC,CASSLGDRDSGEQYF
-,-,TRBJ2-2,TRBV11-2,TGTGCCAGCAGCCGAGGGCGGGATAACACCGGGGAGCTGTTTTTT,CASSRGRDNTGELFF
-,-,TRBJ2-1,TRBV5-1,TGCGCCAGCAGAGACCCATCGGGCGACAATGAGCAGTTCTTC,CASRDPSGDNEQFF
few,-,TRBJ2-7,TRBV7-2,TGTGCCAGCAGCTTAACACAGGGAGTAGGTGAGCAGTACTTC,CASSLTQGVGEQYF